A single sample is the source of the 26 T cell receptor beta chains below, sequenced in a study of cytomegalovirus exposure and HLA in healthy donors. Amplification used 60 Vbeta primers and 13 Jbeta primers. Generated by immunoSEQ multiplex PCR, the TCRdb table keeps only in-frame clones and is missing some. Found here are 200,000 or so clones, 82% of them singletons; the top ten hold less than 3%. Sequencing input: PBMCs. These receptors were obtained from a woman aged 40 to 50 in good health and CMV-seronegative.

The CDR3 spells CASSISQEQFF. The DNA of the CDR3 is TGTGCCAGTAGTATAAGTCAGGAGCAGTTCTTC. The V call is TRBV19, the J call TRBJ2-1; D is unresolved. This CDR3 region has 11 residues. The V end lost 2 bases, the J end lost 10 bases, and 6 bases lay between the germline ends. Per the germline V gene, CDR1 is LNHDA and CDR2 is SQIVND (reference sequence).

This chain joins TRBV19 and TRBJ2-2; 7 bases are a match to TRBD1. Germline V lookup: CDR1 LNHDA, CDR2 SQIVND (reference sequence). The V segment lost 5 bases and the J segment 3 bases; nucleotides outside the gene matches: 3. The CDR3 has 14 residues. The CDR3 loop reads CASSDREYTGELFF. The CDR3 DNA reads as TGTGCCAGTAGTGACAGGGAGTACACCGGGGAGCTGTTTTTT.

Only one count was recorded for this clone. V is TRBV5-1 and J is TRBJ2-3; D perhaps matches TRBD2 (5 bases). V lost 4 bases and J lost 5, with 14 bases in between. Germline loops: CDR1 SGHRS, CDR2 YFSETQ. The length of the CDR3 is 14 residues. The CDR3 is CASSPEERGDTQYF. In nucleotides, the CDR3 is TGCGCCAGCAGCCCGGAGGAGCGAGGAGATACGCAGTATTTT.

The genes are TRBV11-2 and TRBJ2-7, with a tentative D call TRBD2 (6 bases). In germline, CDR1 is SGHAT, CDR2 FQNNGV. The CDR3 spans 13 residues. Deletions cut 5 bases from V and 2 bases from J, with 10 bases between. The CDR3 bases are TGTGCCAGCAGCCAGACTAGTGCCTACGAGCAGTACTTC. This sequence encodes CASSQTSAYEQYF.

The rearrangement uses TRBV25-1 and TRBJ2-7, with TRBD2 identical over 12 bases. The germline V gene encodes CDR1 MGHDK and CDR2 SYGVNS. With 4 bases clipped from V and 4 bases from J, the junction kept 2 bases outside the gene matches. The length of the CDR3 is 14 residues. CDR3: CASSAGTSGYEQYF. CDR3 nucleotide sequence: TGTGCCAGCAGTGCCGGGACTAGCGGGTACGAGCAGTACTTC.

In its sample, this clone was seen a few times. This chain connects TRBV5-1 to TRBJ2-5; TRBD1 is a possible D gene (6 bases). Trimming removed 5 bases at V and 0 bases at J, with 11 bases between. Germline CDR1 is SGHRS and CDR2 is YFSETQ. The CDR3 extends over 14 amino acids. CDR3 nucleotides: TGCGCCAGCAGTAGTCAGGGGAACCAAGAGACCCAGTACTTC. Its protein is CASSSQGNQETQYF.

The chain links TRBV28 to TRBJ1-4; 12 nucleotides match TRBD1. V was clipped by 8 bases and J by 7 bases; unmatched bases: 8. Germline lookup yields CDR1 MDHEN and CDR2 SYDVKM. CDR3 length: 15 residues. The CDR3 nucleotides read TGTGCCAGCGGGACAGGGGGCGCTCGGGTTGAAAAACTGTTTTTT. This sequence encodes CASGTGGARVEKLFF.

This clone was found a few times. V is TRBV12-5 and J is TRBJ2-7, with TRBD2 matching 13 bases. With V trimmed by 1 base and J by 3 bases, 0 bases remained unmatched. There are 15 residues in the CDR3. Germline V gives CDR1 LGHNT, CDR2 FRNRAP. The CDR3 loop reads CASGLGLAGGYEQYF. CDR3 sequence (DNA): TGTGCTAGTGGTTTGGGACTAGCGGGAGGCTACGAGCAGTACTTC.

This chain links TRBV11-2 with TRBJ2-1; 11 positions agree with TRBD2. The CDR3 runs 13 residues. With V trimmed by 2 bases and J by 12 bases, 3 bases remained unmatched. Germline CDR1 is SGHAT and CDR2 is FQNNGV. CDR3 protein: CASSLTSGSRQFF. The CDR3 nucleotides are TGTGCCAGCAGCTTAACTAGCGGGAGTAGGCAGTTCTTC.

This chain uses TRBV7-9 with TRBJ1-2; D not resolved. V gave up 4 bases and J gave up 5 bases, with 14 bases separating them. CDR1 is SEHNR, CDR2 FQNEAQ, per germline (reference sequence). This CDR3 comprises 14 residues. CDR3 nucleotide sequence: TGTGCCAGCAGCTCAAACTACGGGGATTATGGCTACACCTTC. Translating gives CASSSNYGDYGYTF.

The chain links TRBV7-2 to TRBJ2-7; 10 bases align to TRBD2. Per germline, CDR1 SGHTA and CDR2 FQGNSA. This CDR3 comprises 16 residues. Trimming took 3 bases from V and 5 from J; bases not matched to a gene: 10. The CDR3 loop reads CASSLNRRSGGDEQYF. CDR3 bases: TGTGCCAGCAGCTTGAATCGGAGAAGCGGGGGGGACGAGCAGTACTTC.

The chain couples TRBV27 to TRBJ2-7; weak D call: TRBD2 (5 bases). The V end was cut by 1 base, the J end by 6 bases, with 10 bases between. Germline V CDR1 and CDR2: MNHEY, SMNVEV (reference sequence). CDR3 length equals 13 residues. The CDR3 nucleotides read TGTGCCAGCAGTTTATATCTTGGGAGCGAGCAGTACTTC. Translation: CASSLYLGSEQYF.

This clone occurred once. The V and J genes are TRBV6-6 and TRBJ2-3, with 8 nucleotides matching TRBD1. V shed 6 bases and J 3 bases; nucleotides not matched to a gene: 5. This CDR3 comprises 14 residues. The germline V gene has CDR1 MNHNY and CDR2 SVGAGI (reference sequence). The CDR3 DNA sequence: TGTGCCAGCAGATCGACAGGGGCAACAGATACGCAGTATTTT. Protein sequence: CASRSTGATDTQYF.

The rearrangement joins TRBV6-4 to TRBJ2-3, with 11 positions matching TRBD1. The V and J ends lost 6 bases and 4 bases, in that order; junction bases with no gene match: 9. Germline CDR1 is MRHNA and CDR2 is SNTAGT. This CDR3 is built from 16 residues. The CDR3 coding sequence is TGTGCCAGCAGAATCCGGGACAGGGGGTGCTCAGATACGCAGTATTTT. Amino acids: CASRIRDRGCSDTQYF.

In its sample, this clone was seen a few times. The chain combines TRBV30 with TRBJ1-2, with D perhaps TRBD1 (6 bases). CDR3 length: 14 amino acids. From germline, CDR1 is GTSNPN and CDR2 SVGIG (reference sequence). Between the trimmed V and J ends, which lost 0 bases and 8 bases, there was a span of 16 bases. CDR3 in amino acids: CAWSVSQGLIGYTF. The CDR3 DNA is TGTGCCTGGAGTGTGAGCCAGGGGCTGATAGGCTACACCTTC.

In its sample, this clone was seen a few times. The chain is built from TRBV2 and TRBJ1-2, with 7 bases matching TRBD1. Germline V gene sequence: CDR1 SNHLY, CDR2 FYNNEI. The CDR3 has 14 amino acids. Trimming took 4 bases from V and 2 from J; bases not matched to a gene: 4. The CDR3 DNA sequence: TGTGCCAGCAGTGGTGAGACAGGGAACTATGGCTACACCTTC. Translated: CASSGETGNYGYTF. Combining the CDR3 with reference TRBV2 and TRBJ1-2 gives the whole variable domain EPEVTQTPSHQVTQMGQEVILRCVPISNHLYFYWYRQILGQKVEFLVSFYNNEISEKSEIFDDQFSVERPDGSNFTLKIRSTKLEDSAMYFCASSGETGNYGYTFGSGTRLTVV.

The chain links TRBV11-2 to TRBJ2-3; D gene uncertain. Germline V gives CDR1 SGHAT, CDR2 FQNNGV. This CDR3 has 12 amino acids. V was clipped by 5 bases and J by 2 bases, with 5 bases between them. The CDR3 loop is CASSPTTDTQYF. The CDR3 nucleotides are TGTGCCAGCAGCCCTACCACAGATACGCAGTATTTT.

This sequence joins TRBV11-2 and TRBJ2-1; 10 nucleotides agree with TRBD2. J gave up 0 bases and V 6 bases, and 11 bases lay outside the gene matches. The CDR3 covers 18 residues. The germline V gene has CDR1 SGHAT and CDR2 FQNNGV. The CDR3 nucleotides are TGTGCCAGCAGGACCTTTAGGACTAGCGGAAGCTCCTACAATGAGCAGTTCTTC. It codes for CASRTFRTSGSSYNEQFF. Filled out from reference TRBV11-2 and TRBJ2-1, the complete variable domain reads EAGVAQSPRYKIIEKRQSVAFWCNPISGHATLYWYQQILGQGPKLLIQFQNNGVVDDSQLPKDRFSAERLKGVDSTLKIQPAKLEDSAVYLCASRTFRTSGSSYNEQFFGPGTRLTVL.

The chain employs TRBV27 and TRBJ2-5, with D possibly matching TRBD2 (6 bases). Germline assignment: CDR1 MNHEY and CDR2 SMNVEV (reference sequence). V was cut by 4 bases and J by 5 bases, with 11 bases left in between. The length of the CDR3 is 13 residues. The CDR3 sequence: CASSWGLGETQYF. CDR3 coding DNA: TGTGCCAGCAGTTGGGGACTGGGGGAGACCCAGTACTTC.

This clone was counted a single time. The V call is TRBV5-1, the J call TRBJ2-5; 10 bases align to TRBD2. The J call may be in error: the DNA end matches TRBJ2-7 better. Germline V lookup: CDR1 SGHRS, CDR2 YFSETQ. The CDR3 runs to 14 residues. CDR3 amino acids: CASNWGAGGYEQYF. The DNA for the CDR3 is TGCGCCAGCAACTGGGGAGCGGGAGGGTACGAGCAGTACTTC.

The chain employs TRBV19 and TRBJ1-2, with 10 bases lining up with TRBD1. With V trimmed by 5 bases and J by 2 bases, 2 bases remained unmatched. CDR3 length equals 14 residues. CDR1 LNHDA and CDR2 SQIVND come from the germline V gene (reference sequence). This CDR3 is CASSPGQGNYGYTF. Written as DNA, the CDR3 is TGTGCCAGTAGTCCGGGACAGGGGAACTATGGCTACACCTTC. Using reference TRBV19 and TRBJ1-2 for the parts outside the CDR3, the full variable domain is DGGITQSPKYLFRKEGQNVTLSCEQNLNHDAMYWYRQDPGQGLRLIYYSQIVNDFQKGDIAEGYSVSREKKESFPLTVTSAQKNPTAFYLCASSPGQGNYGYTFGSGTRLTVV.

This chain uses TRBV28 with TRBJ1-2; D is perhaps TRBD1 (6 bases). Trimming took 9 bases from V and 4 from J, leaving 15 bases between them. Germline assignment: CDR1 MDHEN and CDR2 SYDVKM. The CDR3 contains 13 residues. The CDR3 is CASGNRVGYGYTF. DNA of the CDR3: TGTGCCAGTGGTAACAGGGTAGGCTATGGCTACACCTTC.

This sequence joins TRBV18 and TRBJ2-7; D might be TRBD1 (6 bases). V was shortened by 4 bases and J by 0 bases, with 16 bases between the two germline ends. The germline gives CDR1 KGHSH, CDR2 LQKENI. CDR3 length equals 16 residues. Here the CDR3 DNA reads TGTGCCAGCTCACTACAAGGGGGTTTCAGCTCCTACGAGCAGTACTTC. Protein product: CASSLQGGFSSYEQYF. The full variable domain, its missing parts supplied by reference TRBV18 and TRBJ2-7, is NAGVMQNPRHLVRRRGQEARLRCSPMKGHSHVYWYRQLPEEGLKFMVYLQKENIIDESGMPKERFSAEFPKEGPSILRIQQVVRGDSAAYFCASSLQGGFSSYEQYFGPGTRLTVT.

This sequence joins TRBV4-1 and TRBJ1-5; D gene unclear. From germline, CDR1 is MGHRA and CDR2 YSYEKL. There are 15 residues in the CDR3. The V end was cut by 4 bases, the J end by 0 bases, with 10 bases between. For the CDR3, the DNA is TGCGCCAGCAGCCTAAGCGGAAATAGCAATCAGCCCCAGCATTTT. This gives the protein CASSLSGNSNQPQHF.

The chain is built from TRBV5-1 and TRBJ2-2, with a possible D match to TRBD2 (6 bases). The V gene lost 0 bases and the J gene lost 6 bases, with 9 bases spanning the gap. CDR3 size: 14 residues. CDR1 is SGHRS and CDR2 is YFSETQ in the germline V gene. The chain's CDR3 is CASSLGGLPGELFF. The DNA of the CDR3 is TGCGCCAGCAGCTTGGGGGGACTTCCCGGGGAGCTGTTTTTT.

In this sample, this clone turned up once. This sequence joins TRBV4-1 and TRBJ1-3, with a weak D call TRBD1 (6 bases). CDR3 length: 14 amino acids. Germline-derived CDR1 and CDR2 are MGHRA and YSYEKL. Trimming stripped 3 bases from V and 2 bases from J, with 8 bases between. The chain's CDR3 is CASSQGQAGNTIYF. DNA of the CDR3: TGCGCCAGCAGCCAGGGACAAGCTGGAAACACCATATATTTT.